This T cell receptor (beta chain) appears in the sequencing data of a study of blood T cells in healthy people across ages. This CDR3 is built from 13 residues. Germline lookup yields CDR1 SQVTM and CDR2 ANQGSEA. The ends lost 7 bases at V and 2 bases at J; junction bases unmatched: 5. Alongside a J-beta primer mix, a sample-barcoded 5' primer served in a second PCR lasting roughly 7 to 12 cycles. TCRdb processed the 5' RACE reads anew with MiXCR; each CDR3 protein has one entry. The profile covers 790,000 or so distinct CDR3 sequences, with 46% appearing a single time and 15% to 20% taken by the ten largest.

This chain links TRBV29-1 with TRBJ1-2, with 9 bases fitting TRBD1. The TCR comes from an elderly man in good health. The sequencing sample was made of blood. CDR3 protein: CSDSGTGNYGYTF. CDR3 sequence (DNA): TGCAGCGATTCCGGGACAGGGAACTATGGCTACACCTTC.